Sequencing of this T cell receptor (beta chain) was carried out in a study of T cells in Graves' hyperthyroidism and ophthalmopathy. The study's findings and limits: Ophthalmopathy, as predicted by the model, came a median around 6.7 months after the prediction.

Researchers amplified the TCR beta CDR3 regions from RNA transcripts. HTBI primers were used for first-round RT-PCR of the TCR CDR3. From the multiplex PCR reads, TCRdb called clonotypes with MiXCR, one entry per CDR3 protein. This sample carries approximately 300,000 distinct CDR3 sequences, over 15% of them seen once, and the ten largest clones take 55% to 60%. At least 3 on the Clinical Activity Score was recorded for ophthalmopathy patients, who also had NOSPECS grade at least 4 and duration under 3 months. Exclusion of a patient resulted from uncontrolled infection, other autoimmune disease, pregnancy or lactation. Diagnoses were established using clinical symptoms, serum thyroxine and TRAb, thyroid ultrasound and orbital computed tomography. This clonotype has a count of ten or more. Its cognate antigen is unknown. This receptor was taken from a woman between 55 and 75 years old with Graves' ophthalmopathy. The sample was blood.

The CDR3 here is CASSSTTGLNTEAFF. The CDR3 DNA follows: TGTGCCAGCAGCTCTACGACAGGGTTAAACACTGAAGCTTTCTTT. This sequence joins TRBV11-2 and TRBJ1-1; the match to TRBD1 covers 7 bases. This CDR3 spans 15 amino acids. V lost 4 bases, J lost 2 bases, and 7 bases stayed unmatched. CDR1 is SGHAT, CDR2 FQNNGV, per germline.